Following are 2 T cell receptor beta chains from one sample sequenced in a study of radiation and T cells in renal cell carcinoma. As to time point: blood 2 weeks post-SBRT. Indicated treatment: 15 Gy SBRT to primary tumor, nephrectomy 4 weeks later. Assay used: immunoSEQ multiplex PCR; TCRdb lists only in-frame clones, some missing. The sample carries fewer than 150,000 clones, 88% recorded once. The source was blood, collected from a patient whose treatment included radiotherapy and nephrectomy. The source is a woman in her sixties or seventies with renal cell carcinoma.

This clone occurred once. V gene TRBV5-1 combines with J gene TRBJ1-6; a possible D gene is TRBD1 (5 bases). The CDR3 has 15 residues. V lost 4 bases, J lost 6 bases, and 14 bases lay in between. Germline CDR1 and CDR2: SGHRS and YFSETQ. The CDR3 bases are TGCGCCAGCAGCCCCCGGGCAGGGACTAATTCACCCCTCCACTTT. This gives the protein CASSPRAGTNSPLHF.

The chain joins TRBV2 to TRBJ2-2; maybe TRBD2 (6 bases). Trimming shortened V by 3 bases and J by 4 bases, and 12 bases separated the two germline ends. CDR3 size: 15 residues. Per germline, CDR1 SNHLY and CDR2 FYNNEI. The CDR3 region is CASSEAGPPTGELFF. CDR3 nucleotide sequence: TGTGCCAGCAGTGAGGCGGGGCCCCCCACCGGGGAGCTGTTTTTT.